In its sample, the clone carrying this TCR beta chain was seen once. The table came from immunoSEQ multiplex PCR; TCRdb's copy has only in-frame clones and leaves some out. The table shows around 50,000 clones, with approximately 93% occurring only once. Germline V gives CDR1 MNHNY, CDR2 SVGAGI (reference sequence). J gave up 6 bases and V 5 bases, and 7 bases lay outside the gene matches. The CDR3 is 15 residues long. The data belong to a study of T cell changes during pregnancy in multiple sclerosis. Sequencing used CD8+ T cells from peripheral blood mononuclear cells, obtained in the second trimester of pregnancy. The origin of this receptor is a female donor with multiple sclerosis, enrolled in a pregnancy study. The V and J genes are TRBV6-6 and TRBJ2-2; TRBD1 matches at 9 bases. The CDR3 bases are TGTGCCAGCAGTCATACAGGGGGCGCAGCCGGGGAGCTGTTTTTT. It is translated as CASSHTGGAAGELFF.